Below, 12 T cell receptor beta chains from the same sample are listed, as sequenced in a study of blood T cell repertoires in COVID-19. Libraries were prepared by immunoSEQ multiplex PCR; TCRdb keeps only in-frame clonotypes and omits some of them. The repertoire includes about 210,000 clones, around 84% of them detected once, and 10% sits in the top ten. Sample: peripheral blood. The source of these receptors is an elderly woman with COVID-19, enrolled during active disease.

This CDR3 is CASSLREWYSPLHF. Here the CDR3 DNA reads TGTGCCAGCAGCTTGCGGGAATGGTATTCACCCCTCCACTTT. V usage is TRBV5-4 and J usage is TRBJ1-6; D is undetermined. The germline V gene has CDR1 SGHNT and CDR2 YYREEE (reference sequence). Between the trimmed V and J ends, which lost 1 base and 8 bases, there was a span of 10 bases. CDR3 size: 14 residues.

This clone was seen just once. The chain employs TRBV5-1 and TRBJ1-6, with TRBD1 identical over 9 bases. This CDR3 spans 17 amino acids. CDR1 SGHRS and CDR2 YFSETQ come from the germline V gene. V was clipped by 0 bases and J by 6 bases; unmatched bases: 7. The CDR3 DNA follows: TGCGCCAGCAGCTTGGAACCGGGACAGGGCCCTAATTCACCCCTCCACTTT. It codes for CASSLEPGQGPNSPLHF.

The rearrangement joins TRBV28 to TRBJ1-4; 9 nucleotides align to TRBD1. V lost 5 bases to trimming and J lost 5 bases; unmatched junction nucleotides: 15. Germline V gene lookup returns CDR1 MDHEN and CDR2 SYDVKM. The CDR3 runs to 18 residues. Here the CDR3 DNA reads TGTGCCAGCAGTCCTCCGGGACAGGGCTACCAGGGGAATGAAAAACTGTTTTTT. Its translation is CASSPPGQGYQGNEKLFF.

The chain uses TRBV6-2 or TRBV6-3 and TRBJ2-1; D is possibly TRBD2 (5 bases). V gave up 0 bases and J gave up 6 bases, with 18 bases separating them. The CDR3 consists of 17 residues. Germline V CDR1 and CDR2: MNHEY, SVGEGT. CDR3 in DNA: TGTGCCAGCAGTTACTCGAGGGTTTCCCCTGACTCCAATGAGCAGTTCTTC. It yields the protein CASSYSRVSPDSNEQFF.

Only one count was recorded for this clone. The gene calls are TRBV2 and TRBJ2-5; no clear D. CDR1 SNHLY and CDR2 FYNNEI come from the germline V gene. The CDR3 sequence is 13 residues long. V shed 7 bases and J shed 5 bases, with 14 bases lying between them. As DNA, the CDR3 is TGTGCCAGCAAGGCGGAAGGTTCGGAGACCCAGTACTTC. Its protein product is CASKAEGSETQYF.

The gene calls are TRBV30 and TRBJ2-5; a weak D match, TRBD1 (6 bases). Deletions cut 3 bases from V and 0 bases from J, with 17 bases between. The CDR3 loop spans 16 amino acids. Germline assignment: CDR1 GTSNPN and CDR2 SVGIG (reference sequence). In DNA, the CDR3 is TGTGCCTGGAGCAGGGGCAGGGAACGCTACCAAGAGACCCAGTACTTC. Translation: CAWSRGRERYQETQYF.

The CDR3 here is CASSLRQGAKYYGYTF. CDR3 bases: TGTGCCAGCAGTTTAAGACAGGGGGCTAAATATTATGGCTACACCTTC. The V gene is TRBV28, the J gene TRBJ1-2; 10 nucleotides line up with TRBD1. The CDR3 contains 16 residues. The V gene end was trimmed by 2 bases and the J gene end by 5 bases; junction bases not matched to a gene: 8. Germline V gene sequence: CDR1 MDHEN, CDR2 SYDVKM.

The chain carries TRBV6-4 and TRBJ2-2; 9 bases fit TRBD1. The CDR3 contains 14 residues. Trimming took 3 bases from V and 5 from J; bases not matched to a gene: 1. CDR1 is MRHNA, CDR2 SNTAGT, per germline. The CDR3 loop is CASSEQGATGELFF. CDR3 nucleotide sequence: TGTGCCAGCAGTGAACAGGGGGCAACCGGGGAGCTGTTTTTT.

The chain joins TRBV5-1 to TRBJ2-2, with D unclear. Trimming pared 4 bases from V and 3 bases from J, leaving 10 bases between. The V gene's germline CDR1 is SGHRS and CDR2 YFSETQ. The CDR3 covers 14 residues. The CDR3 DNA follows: TGCGCCAGCAGCCTACTACCTCACACCGGGGAGCTGTTTTTT. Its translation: CASSLLPHTGELFF.

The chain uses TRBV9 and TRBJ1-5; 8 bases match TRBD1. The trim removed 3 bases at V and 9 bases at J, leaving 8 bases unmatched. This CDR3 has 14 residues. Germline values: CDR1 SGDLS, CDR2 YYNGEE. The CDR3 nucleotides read TGTGCCAGCAGCGGCCGACAGGGGATGGGGCCCCAGCATTTT. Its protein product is CASSGRQGMGPQHF.

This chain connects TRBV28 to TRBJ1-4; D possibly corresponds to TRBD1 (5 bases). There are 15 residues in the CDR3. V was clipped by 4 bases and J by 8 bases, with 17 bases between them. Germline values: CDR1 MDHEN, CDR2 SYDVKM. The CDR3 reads CASSSPGGVGEKLFF. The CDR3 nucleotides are TGTGCCAGCAGTTCCCCCGGGGGGGTTGGAGAAAAACTGTTTTTT.

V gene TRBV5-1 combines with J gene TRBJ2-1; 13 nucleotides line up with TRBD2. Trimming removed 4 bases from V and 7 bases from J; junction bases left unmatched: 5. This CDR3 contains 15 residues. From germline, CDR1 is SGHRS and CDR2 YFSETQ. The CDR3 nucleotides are TGCGCCAGCAGCCCGGGACTAGCGGGATATAATGAGCAGTTCTTC. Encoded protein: CASSPGLAGYNEQFF.